The entry below gives a single TCR beta chain sequence along with its context. This sample was taken from a study of blood T cell repertoires in COVID-19. Clones were sequenced by immunoSEQ multiplex PCR, and TCRdb holds only the in-frame ones, with some missing. The data contain around 150,000 clones, around 78% of them singletons. Trimming left V 0 bases short and J 10 bases short, with 19 bases between. The CDR3 is 16 residues long. Germline CDR1 SGHRS, CDR2 YFSETQ. The receptor was isolated from a woman older than 75 with active or convalescent COVID-19. The sample consisted of peripheral blood. V gene TRBV5-1 combines with J gene TRBJ1-4; maybe TRBD1 (5 bases). The chain's CDR3 is CASSLAATVGQGKLFF. The CDR3, as DNA: TGCGCCAGCAGCTTGGCCGCTACAGTGGGGCAAGGAAAACTGTTTTTT. Full variable domain (missing parts from reference TRBV5-1 and TRBJ1-4): KAGVTQTPRYLIKTRGQQVTLSCSPISGHRSVSWYQQTPGQGLQFLFEYFSETQRNKGNFPGRFSGRQFSNSRSEMNVSTLELGDSALYLCASSLAATVGQGKLFFGSGTQLSVL.